The following is a T cell receptor beta chain sequence with its context. Its antigen is not known. The germline gives CDR1 SGHNT, CDR2 YYREEE (reference sequence). V dropped 5 bases and J dropped 1; count of bases not matched to a gene: 14. CDR3 size: 17 residues. The data were taken from a study of OX40 agonist ivuxolimab in advanced cancers. Study-wide findings and caveats: Among the least clonally expanded were partial responders at 0.1-3.0 mg/kg.

The protocol was immunoSEQ multiplex PCR, while the TCRdb copy is restricted to in-frame clones and leaves out a portion. The data contain 60,000 to 90,000 clones, under 90% of them singletons. The starting material was CD4+ or CD8+ T cells sorted from blood, obtained in a trial of the OX40 agonist ivuxolimab. The receptor was isolated from an adult with an advanced solid tumor such as melanoma, head and neck, liver or kidney cancer. The chain couples TRBV5-4 to TRBJ2-5; 7 bases agree with TRBD1. The CDR3 here is CASRPDRRVVGQETQYF. The CDR3 nucleotides are TGTGCCAGCAGACCGGACAGGCGCGTCGTGGGCCAAGAGACCCAGTACTTC.